This T cell receptor beta chain is drawn from a study of blood T cell repertoires in COVID-19. Looking at the study overall: Sites across the United States, Italy and Spain contributed samples from acute and convalescent COVID-19. From T cells, B-cell-depleted T cells, or PBMCs came the material, which was cDNA or gDNA.

Authors' data handling: Estimates of nucleated cell counts were drawn from the amplification of reference gene primers. Here immunoSEQ multiplex PCR was the method, and the copy in TCRdb shows in-frame clones only, minus some. The DNA was the basis for D and trimming; V, J and clone size are from that table. The top ten clones hold approximately 16% of a sample with under 140,000 clones, over 60% of them seen once. The CDR3 runs to 16 residues. Germline V gives CDR1 SGHKS, CDR2 YYEKEE (reference sequence). Trimming removed 1 base at V and 2 bases at J, with 14 bases between. The chain recombines TRBV5-5 with TRBJ2-3, with D perhaps TRBD2 (6 bases). Sequencing used peripheral blood. The sequence derives from a woman of 80 years or more with active or convalescent COVID-19. This chain's CDR3 is CASSLWISGYTDTQYF. DNA of the CDR3: TGTGCCAGCAGCTTGTGGATTAGCGGTTACACAGATACGCAGTATTTT.